This passage covers 20 T cell receptor beta chains from one sample sequenced in a study of blood T cells in healthy people across ages. A J-beta primer mix and a sample-barcoded 5' primer were used in a second PCR of roughly 6 to 11 cycles. TCRdb processed the 5' RACE reads anew with MiXCR; each CDR3 protein has one entry. The table shows roughly 1,100,000 distinct CDR3 sequences, with 20% to 25% occurring only once. Separately, the same data were catalogued under a study of T cells of mothers and their children.

Sequences were obtained from blood. These receptors came from a girl aged 2-10 years in good health.

This clonotype came up a few times. The rearrangement joins TRBV9 to TRBJ2-7, with D maybe TRBD1 (5 bases). The CDR3 covers 15 residues. V lost 1 base and J 6 bases, leaving 17 bases between the germline ends. CDR1 SGDLS and CDR2 YYNGEE come from the germline V gene. The CDR3 region has the DNA TGTGCCAGCAGCGTAAGGGGCGAAGGCCTACGCGAGCAGTACTTC. Encoded protein: CASSVRGEGLREQYF.

The CDR3 region has the DNA TGTGCCAGCAGCCCAGCGGGGTTCACTGAAGCTTTCTTT. Protein product: CASSPAGFTEAFF. This rearrangement joins TRBV27 to TRBJ1-1; D unclear. V was trimmed by 6 bases and J by 4 bases, leaving 12 bases between them. The germline CDR1 and CDR2 sequences are MNHEY and SMNVEV (reference sequence). CDR3 length: 13 residues.

The V call is TRBV27, the J call TRBJ2-3, with 8 bases identical to TRBD1. The CDR3 covers 14 residues. J lost 6 bases, V lost 5 bases, and 7 bases had no gene match. Germline CDR1 is MNHEY and CDR2 is SMNVEV (reference sequence). In DNA, the CDR3 is TGTGCCAGCAGTCTTTGGACAGGGAGGGATACGCAGTATTTT. This sequence encodes CASSLWTGRDTQYF.

The chain has TRBV29-1 and TRBJ2-7; 8 bases map to TRBD2. Per germline, CDR1 SQVTM and CDR2 ANQGSEA. CDR3 length: 13 amino acids. Trimming took 1 base from V and 4 from J; bases not matched to a gene: 3. DNA of the CDR3: TGCAGCGTTGAAGGCGGGGGGCTTTACGAGCAGTACTTC. It translates to CSVEGGGLYEQYF.

The CDR3 loop is CASSLGPGADTEAFF. For the CDR3, the DNA is TGCGCCAGCAGCTTGGGTCCAGGGGCTGACACTGAAGCTTTCTTT. The rearrangement uses TRBV5-1 and TRBJ1-1, with D possibly matching TRBD1 (6 bases). The CDR3 has 15 amino acids. Germline CDR1 and CDR2: SGHRS and YFSETQ. V was clipped by 0 bases and J by 3 bases, with 12 bases between them.

The rearrangement links TRBV5-1 to TRBJ2-5, with D tentatively TRBD1 (6 bases). The J call is doubtful: the DNA matches TRBJ2-1 better. CDR3 length equals 12 residues. Germline assignment: CDR1 SGHRS and CDR2 YFSETQ. CDR3 in amino acids: CASSFEGDGQFF. CDR3 bases: TGCGCCAGCAGCTTCGAGGGGGATGGTCAGTTCTTC.

This clonotype was found many times. This chain links TRBV11-1 with TRBJ2-5; D call uncertain. V lost 5 bases to trimming and J lost 4 bases, with 8 bases between them. This CDR3 contains 12 residues. The germline V gene has CDR1 SGHAT and CDR2 FQDESV (reference sequence). The CDR3 DNA reads TGTGCCAGCAGCGAAAGCAGAGAGACCCAGTACTTC. Its protein product is CASSESRETQYF.

V usage is TRBV18 and J usage is TRBJ1-1; possibly TRBD1 for D (6 bases). V was shortened by 4 bases and J by 8 bases, with 23 bases between the two germline ends. The CDR3 covers 16 residues. Per germline, CDR1 KGHSH and CDR2 LQKENI. In DNA, the CDR3 is TGTGCCAGCTCACTAGTTCTAACAGGGATAAGCACCGAAGCTTTCTTT. This encodes CASSLVLTGISTEAFF.

The CDR3 DNA follows: TGTGCCACCAGCAGAGCGGCAGGGCAAGAGACCCAGTACTTC. Its protein product is CATSRAAGQETQYF. The V gene is TRBV15, the J gene TRBJ2-5; possible D gene TRBD1, 5 bases. The V gene lost 1 base and the J gene lost 2 bases, with 8 bases spanning the gap. CDR1 is LNHNV and CDR2 is YYDKDF in the germline V gene (reference sequence). This CDR3 is built from 14 residues. The variable domain in full, completed from reference TRBV15 and TRBJ2-5, reads DAMVIQNPRYQVTQFGKPVTLSCSQTLNHNVMYWYQQKSSQAPKLLFHYYDKDFNNEADTPDNFQSRRPNTSFCFLDIRSPGLGDTAMYLCATSRAAGQETQYFGPGTRLLVL.

The chain combines TRBV7-2 with TRBJ1-2; D is unresolved. Germline V lookup: CDR1 SGHTA, CDR2 FQGNSA. The CDR3 is made up of 14 amino acids. V was trimmed by 2 bases and J by 1 base, leaving 8 bases between them. The CDR3 protein is CASSLRANNYGYTF. CDR3 coding DNA: TGTGCCAGCAGCTTAAGGGCCAATAACTATGGCTACACCTTC.

This clonotype has more than one count but fewer than ten. An end of the junction does not agree with germline; a read error may underlie this. The chain is built from TRBV29-1 and TRBJ1-1; D is ambiguous. Per germline, CDR1 SQVTM and CDR2 ANQGSEA. The CDR3 is 10 amino acids. CDR3 sequence (DNA): TGCAGCGTTCCGCCCTGGCCCCTCGAATTT. It codes for CSVPPWPLEF.

The chain joins TRBV5-1 to TRBJ1-2; the match to TRBD1 covers 9 bases. The CDR3 contains 16 residues. J lost 2 bases, V lost 4 bases, and 9 bases had no gene match. Germline CDR1 and CDR2: SGHRS and YFSETQ. Here the CDR3 reads CASSVIGTGYNYGYTF. The CDR3 DNA reads as TGCGCCAGCAGCGTAATCGGGACAGGGTACAACTATGGCTACACCTTC. The full variable domain, in which reference TRBV5-1 and TRBJ1-2 provide the parts outside the CDR3, is KAGVTQTPRYLIKTRGQQVTLSCSPISGHRSVSWYQQTPGQGLQFLFEYFSETQRNKGNFPGRFSGRQFSNSRSEMNVSTLELGDSALYLCASSVIGTGYNYGYTFGSGTRLTVV.

The chain recombines TRBV27 with TRBJ2-5, with 7 bases aligning to TRBD2. Near its end, the DNA agrees better with TRBJ2-1, so the J call may be wrong. The CDR3 sequence is 15 residues long. The germline V gene has CDR1 MNHEY and CDR2 SMNVEV (reference sequence). CDR3 amino acids: CASSSPSGMGGVQFF. The CDR3 DNA sequence: TGTGCCAGCAGTTCCCCTAGCGGAATGGGAGGGGTGCAGTTCTTC.

This chain uses TRBV7-2 with TRBJ1-1; TRBD1 agrees at 9 bases. This CDR3 comprises 14 residues. V lost 3 bases, J lost 6 bases, and 5 bases stayed unmatched. The germline V gene has CDR1 SGHTA and CDR2 FQGNSA. The CDR3 DNA reads as TGTGCCAGCAGCTTCGGGACAGGGTTCCCTGAAGCTTTCTTT. This translates into CASSFGTGFPEAFF.

The rearrangement links TRBV6-1 to TRBJ2-4; D remains ambiguous. There are 15 residues in the CDR3. Trimming stripped 0 bases from V and 6 bases from J, with 12 bases between. The V gene's germline CDR1 is MNHNS and CDR2 SASEGT. CDR3 nucleotides: TGTGCCAGCAGTGAAGCGCCCCGGAGTGGAAACATTCAGTACTTC. Residues: CASSEAPRSGNIQYF.

This clonotype was picked up a small number of times. The chain links TRBV2 to TRBJ2-2; 9 bases agree with TRBD2. This CDR3 contains 15 residues. The J segment lost 4 bases and the V segment lost 6 bases, leaving 6 bases of the junction unmatched. CDR1 is SNHLY, CDR2 FYNNEI, per germline. The DNA of the CDR3 is TGTGCCAGCAGACGATTAGCGGGAGCCACCGGGGAGCTGTTTTTT. Residues: CASRRLAGATGELFF.

The chain links TRBV5-1 to TRBJ2-1, with 12 nucleotides matching TRBD2. The CDR3 contains 16 residues. With 2 bases clipped from V and 7 bases from J, the junction kept 7 bases outside the gene matches. In germline, CDR1 is SGHRS, CDR2 YFSETQ. CDR3 sequence reads: CASSFPSGGARNEQFF. The CDR3 nucleotides read TGCGCCAGCAGCTTCCCTAGCGGGGGGGCGAGAAATGAGCAGTTCTTC.

The sample holds a few counts of this clonotype. The chain uses TRBV12-3 or TRBV12-4 and TRBJ2-5, with TRBD2 matching over 7 bases. This CDR3 region has 15 residues. The junction had 5 bases not matched to a gene; V was cut back by 2 bases and J by 2 bases. In DNA, the CDR3 is TGTGCCAGCAGTTTAATAGGGGAGGGTCAAGAGACCCAGTACTTC. Its translation: CASSLIGEGQETQYF.

This clonotype was seen a handful of times. This chain links TRBV4-2 with TRBJ2-5; 9 nucleotides agree with TRBD2. The CDR3 is 19 amino acids. Germline CDR1 is LGHNA and CDR2 is YNFKEQ. Trimming took 0 bases from V and 1 from J; bases not matched to a gene: 12. CDR3 DNA sequence: TGTGCCAGCAGCCAAGAATTAGCGGGAGCCGAGGGGATCCAAGAGACCCAGTACTTC. Encoded protein: CASSQELAGAEGIQETQYF.

The genes are TRBV7-6 and TRBJ2-3; the match to TRBD1 covers 8 bases. Germline CDR1 and CDR2: SGHVS and FNYEAQ. Trimming cost V 7 bases and J 5 bases; bases outside gene matches: 11. CDR3 length: 15 residues. This CDR3 is CASTEGAGGLDTQYF. In DNA, the CDR3 is TGTGCCAGCACCGAGGGGGCAGGGGGCTTAGATACGCAGTATTTT.